This T cell receptor beta chain stems from a study of cytomegalovirus exposure and HLA in healthy donors. A multiplex PCR was run with 60 Vbeta primers and 13 Jbeta primers. TCRdb's copy holds only in-frame clones and misses some; the assay was immunoSEQ multiplex PCR. The sample includes some 190,000 clones, about four fifths of them seen just once. CDR3 size: 19 residues. The trim removed 2 bases at V and 3 bases at J, leaving 16 bases unmatched. The V gene's germline CDR1 is SGHTA and CDR2 FQGNSA. J is TRBJ2-3 and V is TRBV7-2; 8 positions match TRBD2. Sequencing used PBMCs. This clonotype was sampled from a woman in her forties in good health and CMV-seronegative. The CDR3 loop is CASSLTGAGSSGLTDTQYF. Written as DNA, the CDR3 is TGTGCCAGCAGCTTAACGGGAGCCGGGTCTAGCGGGTTGACAGATACGCAGTATTTT.